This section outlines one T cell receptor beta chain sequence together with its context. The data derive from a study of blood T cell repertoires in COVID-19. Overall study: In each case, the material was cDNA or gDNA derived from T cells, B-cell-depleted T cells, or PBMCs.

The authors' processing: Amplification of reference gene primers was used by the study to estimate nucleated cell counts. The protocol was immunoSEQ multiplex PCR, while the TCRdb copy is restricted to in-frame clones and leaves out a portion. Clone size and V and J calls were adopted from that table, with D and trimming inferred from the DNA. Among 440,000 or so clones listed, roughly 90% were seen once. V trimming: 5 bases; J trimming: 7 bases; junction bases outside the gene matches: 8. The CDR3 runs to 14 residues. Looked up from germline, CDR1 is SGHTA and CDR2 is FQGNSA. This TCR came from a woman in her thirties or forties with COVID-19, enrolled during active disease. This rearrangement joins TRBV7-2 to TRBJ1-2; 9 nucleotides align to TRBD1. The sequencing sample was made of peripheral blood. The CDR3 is CASSDRDRVVGYTF. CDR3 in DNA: TGTGCCAGCAGCGACCGGGACAGGGTCGTTGGCTACACCTTC.